The clone carrying this T cell receptor beta chain rates as medium-sized. Documented time point: blood at routine non-recurrence follow-up after resection. The data were obtained in a study of spatial heterogeneity in lung cancer. For the study at large: Sequenced follow-up PBMC samples came a median of about 24 months after resection, where available. Each time, sequencing found more beta-chain sequences than alpha-chain sequences. Raw sequencing reads included, on average, more than eight appearances of each unique TCR and UMI combination.

V was pared by 0 bases and J by 4 bases, with 19 bases between. CDR3 length: 17 amino acids. Looked up from germline, CDR1 is SGHTA and CDR2 is FQGNSA. The study tagged each TCR cDNA molecule with a unique molecular identifier. TCRdb passed the 5' RACE reads through MiXCR, listing each CDR3 protein once. The repertoire holds about 10,000 distinct CDR3 sequences, with roughly 23% as singletons. The source material was PBMCs, sampled at follow-up. The sequence came from a female donor with early-stage non-small cell lung cancer. The chain has TRBV7-2 and TRBJ2-7; the D gene is possibly TRBD2 (6 bases). CDR3 nucleotide sequence: TGTGCCAGCAGCTTAGCAGGTGGGGGGTCCGGGATTTACGAGCAGTACTTC. This codes for CASSLAGGGSGIYEQYF.